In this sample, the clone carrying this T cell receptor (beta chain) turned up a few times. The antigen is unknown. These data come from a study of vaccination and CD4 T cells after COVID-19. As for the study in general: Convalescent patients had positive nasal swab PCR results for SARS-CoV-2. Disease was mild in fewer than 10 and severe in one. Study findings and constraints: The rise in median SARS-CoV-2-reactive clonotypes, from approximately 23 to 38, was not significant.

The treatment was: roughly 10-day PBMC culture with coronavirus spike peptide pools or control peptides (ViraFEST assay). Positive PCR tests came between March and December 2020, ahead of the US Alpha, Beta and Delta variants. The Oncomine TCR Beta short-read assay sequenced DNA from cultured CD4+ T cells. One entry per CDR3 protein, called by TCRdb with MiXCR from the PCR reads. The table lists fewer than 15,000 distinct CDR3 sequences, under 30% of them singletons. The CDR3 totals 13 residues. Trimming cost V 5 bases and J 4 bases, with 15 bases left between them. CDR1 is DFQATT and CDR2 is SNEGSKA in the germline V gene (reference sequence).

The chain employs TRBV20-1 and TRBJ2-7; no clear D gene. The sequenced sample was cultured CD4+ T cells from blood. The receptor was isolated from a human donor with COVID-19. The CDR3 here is CSAPSDVIYEQYF. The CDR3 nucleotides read TGCAGTGCTCCTTCCGACGTGATTTACGAGCAGTACTTC.